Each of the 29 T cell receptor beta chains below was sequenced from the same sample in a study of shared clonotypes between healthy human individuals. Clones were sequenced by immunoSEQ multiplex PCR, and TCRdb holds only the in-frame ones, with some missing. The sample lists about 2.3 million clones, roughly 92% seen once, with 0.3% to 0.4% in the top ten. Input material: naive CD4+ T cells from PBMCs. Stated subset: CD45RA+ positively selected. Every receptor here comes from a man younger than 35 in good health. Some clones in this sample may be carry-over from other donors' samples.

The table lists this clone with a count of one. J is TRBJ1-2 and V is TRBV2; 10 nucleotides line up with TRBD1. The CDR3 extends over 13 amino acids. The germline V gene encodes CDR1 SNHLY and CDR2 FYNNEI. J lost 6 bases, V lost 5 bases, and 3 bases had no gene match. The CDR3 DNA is TGTGCCAGCAGTTTGACAGGGGGCAATGGCTACACCTTC. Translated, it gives CASSLTGGNGYTF.

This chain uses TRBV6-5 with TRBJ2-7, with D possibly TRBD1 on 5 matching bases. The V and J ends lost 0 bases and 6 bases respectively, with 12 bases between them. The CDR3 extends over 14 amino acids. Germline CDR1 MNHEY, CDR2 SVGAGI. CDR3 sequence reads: CASSYSPQGSEQYF. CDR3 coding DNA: TGTGCCAGCAGTTACTCTCCCCAGGGATCCGAGCAGTACTTC.

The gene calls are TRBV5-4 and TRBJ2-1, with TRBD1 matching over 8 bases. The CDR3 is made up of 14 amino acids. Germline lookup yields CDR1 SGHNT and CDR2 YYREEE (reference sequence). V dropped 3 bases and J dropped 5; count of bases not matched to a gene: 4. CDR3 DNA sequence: TGTGCCAGCAGCTCAGGGACAGGAGACAATGAGCAGTTCTTC. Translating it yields CASSSGTGDNEQFF.

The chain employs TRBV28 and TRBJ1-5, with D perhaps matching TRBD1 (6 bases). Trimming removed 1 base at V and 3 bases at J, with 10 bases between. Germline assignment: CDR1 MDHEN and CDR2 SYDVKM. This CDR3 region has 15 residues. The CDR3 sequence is CASSLSDSYNQPQHF. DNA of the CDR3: TGTGCCAGCAGTTTATCGGACAGCTACAATCAGCCCCAGCATTTT. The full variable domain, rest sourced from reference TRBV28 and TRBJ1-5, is DVKVTQSSRYLVKRTGEKVFLECVQDMDHENMFWYRQDPGLGLRLIYFSYDVKMKEKGDIPEGYSVSREKKERFSLILESASTNQTSMYLCASSLSDSYNQPQHFGDGTRLSIL.

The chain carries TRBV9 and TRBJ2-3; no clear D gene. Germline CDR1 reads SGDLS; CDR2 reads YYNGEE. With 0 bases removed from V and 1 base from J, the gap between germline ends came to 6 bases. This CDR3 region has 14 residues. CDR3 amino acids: CASSVVPRTDTQYF. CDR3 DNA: TGTGCCAGCAGCGTAGTTCCTCGCACAGATACGCAGTATTTT.

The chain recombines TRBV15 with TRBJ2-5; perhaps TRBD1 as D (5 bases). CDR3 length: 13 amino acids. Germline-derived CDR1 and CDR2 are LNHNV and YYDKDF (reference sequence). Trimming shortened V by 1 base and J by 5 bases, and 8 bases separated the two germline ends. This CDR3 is CATSRGQRETQYF. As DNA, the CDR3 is TGTGCCACCAGCAGAGGACAGAGGGAGACCCAGTACTTC. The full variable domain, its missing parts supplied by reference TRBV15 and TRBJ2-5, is DAMVIQNPRYQVTQFGKPVTLSCSQTLNHNVMYWYQQKSSQAPKLLFHYYDKDFNNEADTPDNFQSRRPNTSFCFLDIRSPGLGDTAMYLCATSRGQRETQYFGPGTRLLVL.

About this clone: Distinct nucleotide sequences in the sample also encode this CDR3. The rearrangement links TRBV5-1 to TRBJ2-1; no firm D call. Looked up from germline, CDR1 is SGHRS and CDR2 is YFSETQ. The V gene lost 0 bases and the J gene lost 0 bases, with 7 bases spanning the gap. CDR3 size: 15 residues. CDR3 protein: CASSLGGGSYNEQFF. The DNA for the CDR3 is TGCGCCAGCAGCTTGGGGGGTGGCTCCTACAATGAGCAGTTCTTC.

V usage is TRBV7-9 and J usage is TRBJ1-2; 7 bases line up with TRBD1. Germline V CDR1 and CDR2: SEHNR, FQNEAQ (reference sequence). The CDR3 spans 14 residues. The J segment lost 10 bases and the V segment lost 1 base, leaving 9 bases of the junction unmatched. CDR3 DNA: TGTGCCAGCAGCTTAGGGGGGACAGCTAGCGTCTACACCTTC. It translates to CASSLGGTASVYTF.

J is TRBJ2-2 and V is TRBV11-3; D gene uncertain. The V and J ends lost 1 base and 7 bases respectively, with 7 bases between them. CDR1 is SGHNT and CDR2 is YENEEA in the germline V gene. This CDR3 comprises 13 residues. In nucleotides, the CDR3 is TGTGCCAGCAGCTTAGTTAGTGGCGGGGAGCTGTTTTTT. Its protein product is CASSLVSGGELFF. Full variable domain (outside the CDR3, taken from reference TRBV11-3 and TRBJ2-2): EAGVVQSPRYKIIEKKQPVAFWCNPISGHNTLYWYLQNLGQGPELLIRYENEEAVDDSQLPKDRFSAERLKGVDSTLKIQPAELGDSAVYLCASSLVSGGELFFGEGSRLTVL.

CDR3 protein: CASRQLGSTNTIYF. Written as DNA, the CDR3 is TGTGCCAGCAGACAACTGGGGTCTACAAACACCATATATTTT. The J gene is TRBJ1-3, the V gene TRBV6-5; no firm D call. The CDR3 is made up of 14 amino acids. V lost 6 bases, J lost 6 bases, and 15 bases lay in between. Germline lookup yields CDR1 MNHEY and CDR2 SVGAGI.

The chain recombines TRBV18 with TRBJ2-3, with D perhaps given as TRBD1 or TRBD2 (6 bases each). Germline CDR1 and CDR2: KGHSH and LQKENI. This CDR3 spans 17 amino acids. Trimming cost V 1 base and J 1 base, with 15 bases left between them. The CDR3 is CASSPQGRGRRTDTQYF. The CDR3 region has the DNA TGTGCCAGCTCACCACAGGGACGGGGGCGCCGCACAGATACGCAGTATTTT.

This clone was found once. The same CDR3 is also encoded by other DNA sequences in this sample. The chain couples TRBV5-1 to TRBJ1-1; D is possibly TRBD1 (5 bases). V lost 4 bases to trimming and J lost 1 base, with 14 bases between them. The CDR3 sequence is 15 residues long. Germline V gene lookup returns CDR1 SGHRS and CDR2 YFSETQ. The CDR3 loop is CASSRGTAANTEAFF. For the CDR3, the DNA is TGCGCCAGCAGCAGAGGGACGGCAGCGAACACTGAAGCTTTCTTT.

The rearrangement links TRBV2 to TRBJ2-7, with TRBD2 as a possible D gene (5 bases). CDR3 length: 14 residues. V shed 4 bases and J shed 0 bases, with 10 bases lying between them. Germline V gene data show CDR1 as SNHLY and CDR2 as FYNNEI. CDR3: CASSGAGSSYEQYF. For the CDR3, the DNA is TGTGCCAGCAGTGGGGCGGGCTCCTCCTACGAGCAGTACTTC.

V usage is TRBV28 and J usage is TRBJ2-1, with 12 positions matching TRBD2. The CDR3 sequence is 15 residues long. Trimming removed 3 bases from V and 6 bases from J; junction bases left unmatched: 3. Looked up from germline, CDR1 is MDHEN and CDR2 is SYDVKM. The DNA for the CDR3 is TGTGCCAGCAGTTTTTCTAGCGGGGGGGGCAATGAGCAGTTCTTC. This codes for CASSFSSGGGNEQFF.

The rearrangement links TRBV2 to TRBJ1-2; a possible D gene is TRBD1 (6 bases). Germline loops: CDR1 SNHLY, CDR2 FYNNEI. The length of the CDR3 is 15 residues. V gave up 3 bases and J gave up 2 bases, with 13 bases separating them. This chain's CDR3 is CASSDREGDNYGYTF. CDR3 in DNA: TGTGCCAGCAGTGATCGGGAGGGGGACAACTATGGCTACACCTTC. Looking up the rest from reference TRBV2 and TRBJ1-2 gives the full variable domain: EPEVTQTPSHQVTQMGQEVILRCVPISNHLYFYWYRQILGQKVEFLVSFYNNEISEKSEIFDDQFSVERPDGSNFTLKIRSTKLEDSAMYFCASSDREGDNYGYTFGSGTRLTVV.

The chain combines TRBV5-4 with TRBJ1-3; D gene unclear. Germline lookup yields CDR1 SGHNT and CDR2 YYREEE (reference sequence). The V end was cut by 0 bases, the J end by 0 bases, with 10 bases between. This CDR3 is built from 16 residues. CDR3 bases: TGTGCCAGCAGCTTGGACGGAACCAGCTCTGGAAACACCATATATTTT. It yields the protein CASSLDGTSSGNTIYF.

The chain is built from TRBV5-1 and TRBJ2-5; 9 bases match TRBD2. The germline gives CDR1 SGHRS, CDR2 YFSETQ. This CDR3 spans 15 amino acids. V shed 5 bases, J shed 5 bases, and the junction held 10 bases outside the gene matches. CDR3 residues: CASRPNSGSQETQYF. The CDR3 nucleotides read TGCGCCAGCAGACCTAATAGCGGGAGTCAGGAGACCCAGTACTTC. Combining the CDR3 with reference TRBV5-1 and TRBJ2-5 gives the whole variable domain KAGVTQTPRYLIKTRGQQVTLSCSPISGHRSVSWYQQTPGQGLQFLFEYFSETQRNKGNFPGRFSGRQFSNSRSEMNVSTLELGDSALYLCASRPNSGSQETQYFGPGTRLLVL.

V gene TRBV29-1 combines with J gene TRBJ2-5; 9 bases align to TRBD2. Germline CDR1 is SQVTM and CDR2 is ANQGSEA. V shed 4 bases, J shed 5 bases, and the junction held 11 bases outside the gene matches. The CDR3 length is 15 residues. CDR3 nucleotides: TGCAGCGTTGTTGTGGCGGGAGGGCCTTGGGAGACCCAGTACTTC. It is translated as CSVVVAGGPWETQYF.

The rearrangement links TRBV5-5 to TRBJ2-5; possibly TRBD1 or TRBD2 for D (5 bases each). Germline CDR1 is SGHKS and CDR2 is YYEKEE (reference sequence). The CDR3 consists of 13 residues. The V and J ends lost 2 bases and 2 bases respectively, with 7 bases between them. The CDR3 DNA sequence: TGTGCCAGCAGCTTCTGGGGGCAAGAGACCCAGTACTTC. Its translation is CASSFWGQETQYF.

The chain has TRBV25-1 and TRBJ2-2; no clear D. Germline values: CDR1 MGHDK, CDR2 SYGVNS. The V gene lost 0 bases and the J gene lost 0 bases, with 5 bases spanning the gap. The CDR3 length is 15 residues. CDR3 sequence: CASSEYRTNTGELFF. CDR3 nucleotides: TGTGCCAGCAGTGAATACAGGACGAACACCGGGGAGCTGTTTTTT. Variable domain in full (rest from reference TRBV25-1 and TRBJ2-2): EADIYQTPRYLVIGTGKKITLECSQTMGHDKMYWYQQDPGMELHLIHYSYGVNSTEKGDLSSESTVSRIRTEHFPLTLESARPSHTSQYLCASSEYRTNTGELFFGEGSRLTVL.

The CDR3 DNA reads as TGTGCTAGTGGTCAAATCACTAGCGGGAGGGCCCTTTACAATGAGCAGTTCTTC. Its translation is CASGQITSGRALYNEQFF. V and J are TRBV12-5 and TRBJ2-1; TRBD2 matches 13 bases. Germline loops: CDR1 LGHNT, CDR2 FRNRAP. This CDR3 is 18 amino acids long. The V and J ends lost 5 bases and 4 bases, in that order; junction bases with no gene match: 11.

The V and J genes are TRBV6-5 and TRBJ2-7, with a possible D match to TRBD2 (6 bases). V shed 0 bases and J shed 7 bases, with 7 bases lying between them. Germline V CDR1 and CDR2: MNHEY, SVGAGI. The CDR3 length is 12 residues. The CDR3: CASSYSREEQYF. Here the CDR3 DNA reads TGTGCCAGCAGTTACTCTCGGGAGGAGCAGTACTTC.

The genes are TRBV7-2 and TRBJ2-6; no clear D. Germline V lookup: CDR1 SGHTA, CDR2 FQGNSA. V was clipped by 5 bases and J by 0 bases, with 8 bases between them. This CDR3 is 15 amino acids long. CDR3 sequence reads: CASSRRGSGANVLTF. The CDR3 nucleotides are TGTGCCAGCAGCCGCCGTGGCTCTGGGGCCAACGTCCTGACTTTC.

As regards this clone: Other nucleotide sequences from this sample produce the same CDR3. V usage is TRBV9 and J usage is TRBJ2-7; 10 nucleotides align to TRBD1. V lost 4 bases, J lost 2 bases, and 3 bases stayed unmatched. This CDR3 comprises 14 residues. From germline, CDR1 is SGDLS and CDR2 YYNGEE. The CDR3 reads CASSSGTGAYEQYF. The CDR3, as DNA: TGTGCCAGCAGCTCCGGGACAGGGGCCTACGAGCAGTACTTC.

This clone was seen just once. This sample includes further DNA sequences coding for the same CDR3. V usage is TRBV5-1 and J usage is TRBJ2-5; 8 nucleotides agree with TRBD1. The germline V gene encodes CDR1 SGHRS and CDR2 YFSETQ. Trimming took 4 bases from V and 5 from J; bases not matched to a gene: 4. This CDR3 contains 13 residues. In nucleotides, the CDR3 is TGCGCCAGCAGCCCCAGGGGGCTGGAGACCCAGTACTTC. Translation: CASSPRGLETQYF.

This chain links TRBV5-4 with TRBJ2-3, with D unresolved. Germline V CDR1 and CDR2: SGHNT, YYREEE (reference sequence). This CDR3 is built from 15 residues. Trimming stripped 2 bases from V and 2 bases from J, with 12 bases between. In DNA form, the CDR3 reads TGTGCCAGCAGCTTAGGCTCCCCTATCACAGATACGCAGTATTTT. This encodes CASSLGSPITDTQYF.

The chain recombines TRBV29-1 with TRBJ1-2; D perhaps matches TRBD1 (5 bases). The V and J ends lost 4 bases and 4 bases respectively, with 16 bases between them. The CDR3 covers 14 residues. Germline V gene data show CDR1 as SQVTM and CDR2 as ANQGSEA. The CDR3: CSVVGLWGGYGYTF. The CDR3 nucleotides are TGCAGCGTTGTTGGTCTATGGGGGGGCTATGGCTACACCTTC.

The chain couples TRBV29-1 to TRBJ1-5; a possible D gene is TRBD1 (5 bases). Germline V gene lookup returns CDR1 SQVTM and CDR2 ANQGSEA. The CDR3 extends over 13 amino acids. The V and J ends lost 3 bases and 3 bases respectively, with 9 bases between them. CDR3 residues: CSVEGQPNQPQHF. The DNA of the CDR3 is TGCAGCGTTGAGGGGCAGCCCAATCAGCCCCAGCATTTT.

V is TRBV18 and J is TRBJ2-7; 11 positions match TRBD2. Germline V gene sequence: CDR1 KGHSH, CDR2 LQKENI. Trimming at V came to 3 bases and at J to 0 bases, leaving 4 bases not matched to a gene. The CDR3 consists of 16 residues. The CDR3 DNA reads TGTGCCAGCTCACCCGGGACTAGCGGATACTCCTACGAGCAGTACTTC. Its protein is CASSPGTSGYSYEQYF. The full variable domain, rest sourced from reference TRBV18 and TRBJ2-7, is NAGVMQNPRHLVRRRGQEARLRCSPMKGHSHVYWYRQLPEEGLKFMVYLQKENIIDESGMPKERFSAEFPKEGPSILRIQQVVRGDSAAYFCASSPGTSGYSYEQYFGPGTRLTVT.